This T cell receptor beta chain was captured in a study of cytomegalovirus exposure and HLA in healthy donors. On the study more broadly: In an early release, HLA-typed donors contributed 75 million to 85 million unique TCR sequences. Findings of the study overall: TCR beta V- and J-gene trimming was later associated with a missense DCLRE1C variant. An assumption of roughly uniform sequencing depth across donors underlay the presence/absence analyses.

A multiplex PCR was run with 60 Vbeta primers and 13 Jbeta primers. Some clones are missing from TCRdb's copy, which holds only in-frame ones; the method was immunoSEQ multiplex PCR. The table has 150,000 to 200,000 clones, around 79% seen once; the top ten hold approximately 1.4%. As concerns this clone: Its antigen is still unknown.

V dropped 5 bases and J dropped 6; count of bases not matched to a gene: 20. Germline CDR1 is MDHEN and CDR2 is SYDVKM. The CDR3 has 21 amino acids. V and J are TRBV28 and TRBJ2-1; 15 nucleotides agree with TRBD2. Source material: PBMCs. This TCR came from a woman aged 45 to 65 in good health and CMV-seronegative. This CDR3 is CASSTKIMGTRTSGRANEQFF. CDR3 DNA: TGTGCCAGCAGTACGAAGATTATGGGGACTCGGACTAGCGGGAGGGCCAATGAGCAGTTCTTC.